The present T cell receptor (beta chain) was sequenced within a study of T-cell memory formation after mild COVID-19. Overall study results and limits: Contracting clones from day 15 to 85 had balanced CD4/CD8; later expanders favoured CD4+.

TCRdb reanalysed the 5' RACE reads using MiXCR and keeps one entry per CDR3 protein. The data show a few hundred thousand distinct CDR3 sequences, roughly 20% seen once. This clonotype has a handful of counts. Its antigen is undetermined. CDR1 is SEHNR and CDR2 is FQNEAQ in the germline V gene (reference sequence). This CDR3 has 15 amino acids. V shed 3 bases and J 7 bases; nucleotides not matched to a gene: 9. The V call is TRBV7-9, the J call TRBJ2-5; 9 nucleotides align to TRBD1. Sequencing was carried out using PBMCs or a T cell subset sorted from them (not recorded which). The TCR comes from a man in his late teens or twenties who had mild COVID-19 (a few samples of this study predate the infection). Cell type and time point are not known. The CDR3 here is CASSLGQGVGWTQYF. The CDR3 coding sequence is TGTGCCAGCAGCTTGGGACAGGGAGTTGGATGGACCCAGTACTTC.